Presented here are 9 T cell receptor beta chains from one specimen sequenced in a study of CD8 T cells in ankylosing spondylitis. TCRdb used MiXCR to reprocess the 5' RACE reads, holding one entry per CDR3 protein. In the table there are 300,000 to 400,000 distinct CDR3 sequences, roughly 22% of which are singletons. What was sequenced was blood, either unsorted or a sorted T cell fraction (not recorded which). Receptor source: a male donor with ankylosing spondylitis or in good health (not recorded which).

The rearrangement links TRBV6-1 to TRBJ2-7, with no clear D. Trimming cost V 10 bases and J 3 bases, with 16 bases left between them. The CDR3 totals 13 residues. Germline V gene lookup returns CDR1 MNHNS and CDR2 SASEGT. CDR3 nucleotide sequence: TGTGCCACCACGTCCGAGGCCGGCTACGAGCAGTACTTC. It yields the protein CATTSEAGYEQYF.

The chain has TRBV24-1 and TRBJ2-1; TRBD1 matches 12 bases. Per the germline V gene, CDR1 is KGHDR and CDR2 is SFDVKD. V shed 1 base, J shed 6 bases, and the junction held 3 bases outside the gene matches. This CDR3 is built from 16 residues. The CDR3 spells CATSDLWGQGANEQFF. The CDR3 nucleotides are TGTGCCACCAGTGATTTATGGGGACAGGGGGCCAATGAGCAGTTCTTC.

This clonotype occurred many times. V gene TRBV7-8 combines with J gene TRBJ2-3; 12 nucleotides match TRBD1. The trim removed 2 bases at V and 6 bases at J, leaving 3 bases unmatched. The CDR3 consists of 15 residues. Germline CDR1 reads SGHVS; CDR2 reads FQNEAQ. The CDR3 is CASSLWGQGADTQYF. The CDR3 coding sequence is TGTGCCAGCAGCTTATGGGGACAGGGGGCTGATACGCAGTATTTT.

For the CDR3, the DNA is TGTGCCAGCTCACCAAGGGTGGGGGCCGGGAGCTCCTACGAGCAGTACTTC. Amino acids: CASSPRVGAGSSYEQYF. The chain joins TRBV18 to TRBJ2-7; either TRBD1 or TRBD2 may supply D (6 bases each). This CDR3 is built from 17 residues. The germline gives CDR1 KGHSH, CDR2 LQKENI. V lost 2 bases and J 0 bases, leaving 17 bases between the germline ends.

This clonotype was observed many times. The chain carries TRBV2 and TRBJ1-5; TRBD1 might be the D (5 bases). Germline assignment: CDR1 SNHLY and CDR2 FYNNEI. The CDR3 extends over 13 amino acids. The V and J ends lost 6 bases and 6 bases respectively, with 12 bases between them. This chain's CDR3 is CASRPGTGQPQHF. The DNA of the CDR3 is TGTGCCAGCAGGCCAGGGACGGGTCAGCCCCAGCATTTT.

This clonotype was recorded a few times. The chain employs TRBV29-1 and TRBJ2-5, with D perhaps matching TRBD2 (7 bases). V shed 4 bases and J shed 7 bases, with 16 bases lying between them. The CDR3 length is 13 residues. The germline CDR1 and CDR2 sequences are SQVTM and ANQGSEA. The CDR3 sequence: CSVVGGASGTQYF. For the CDR3, the DNA is TGCAGCGTTGTTGGGGGGGCGTCCGGGACCCAGTACTTC. Drawing the rest from reference TRBV29-1 and TRBJ2-5, the complete variable domain is SAVISQKPSRDICQRGTSLTIQCQVDSQVTMMFWYRQQPGQSLTLIATANQGSEATYESGFVIDKFPISRPNLTFSTLTVSNMSPEDSSIYLCSVVGGASGTQYFGPGTRLLVL.

The genes are TRBV5-1 and TRBJ2-7, with 12 bases identical to TRBD1. Germline values: CDR1 SGHRS, CDR2 YFSETQ. With 0 bases clipped from V and 2 bases from J, the junction kept 3 bases outside the gene matches. The CDR3 runs to 16 residues. CDR3 sequence (DNA): TGCGCCAGCAGCTTGGCCGGGACAGGGGGCCCCTACGAGCAGTACTTC. As protein: CASSLAGTGGPYEQYF.

Many counts were recorded for this clonotype. The chain carries TRBV6-5 and TRBJ2-1; TRBD2 is a possible D gene (6 bases). Germline V gives CDR1 MNHEY, CDR2 SVGAGI. V dropped 0 bases and J dropped 2 bases, with 8 bases sitting between them. The CDR3 contains 15 residues. CDR3 coding DNA: TGTGCCAGCAGTTACTCCGGGACTGCCTACAATGAGCAGTTCTTC. Translating gives CASSYSGTAYNEQFF.

This clonotype was detected a few times. This chain connects TRBV10-3 to TRBJ2-2; TRBD2 matches at 9 bases. V was pared by 7 bases and J by 2 bases, with 8 bases of the junction left unmatched. Germline CDR1 ENHRY, CDR2 SYGVKD. CDR3 length equals 16 residues. The CDR3 reads CAINLASGDNTGELFF. For the CDR3, the DNA is TGTGCCATCAATCTCGCTAGCGGGGATAACACCGGGGAGCTGTTTTTT.